The next 16 T cell receptor beta chains were all read from a single sample in a study of T cells in Graves' hyperthyroidism and ophthalmopathy. Template material for amplifying TCR beta CDR3 regions consisted of RNA transcripts. During a first-round RT-PCR of the TCR CDR3, the HTBI primer set was used. TCRdb reprocessed the multiplex PCR reads via MiXCR and lists one record per CDR3 protein. This sample has around 280,000 distinct CDR3 sequences, with about an eighth found just once. Sequencing was done on a sample of blood. All receptors come from a woman in her 30s with Graves' hyperthyroidism that later progressed to Graves' ophthalmopathy.

This clonotype showed up many times. The rearrangement joins TRBV11-1 to TRBJ2-1, with D tentatively TRBD1 or TRBD2 (5 bases each). Germline V gene lookup returns CDR1 SGHAT and CDR2 FQDESV (reference sequence). This CDR3 spans 15 amino acids. The ends were cut back, 1 base at V and 7 bases at J, with 14 bases in the middle. The CDR3 DNA follows: TGTGCCAGCAGCTTAGGGACTCACGGGGCTAATGAGCAGTTCTTC. Encoded protein: CASSLGTHGANEQFF.

This clonotype showed up many times. The CDR3 reads CASSPTTMGTQYF. In nucleotides, the CDR3 is TGTGCCAGCAGTCCAACGACCATGGGGACCCAGTACTTC. The gene calls are TRBV27 and TRBJ2-5; D gene unclear. The V end lost 5 bases, the J end lost 7 bases, and 14 bases lay between the germline ends. CDR3 length: 13 amino acids. CDR1 and CDR2 from the germline V gene are MNHEY and SMNVEV (reference sequence).

With respect to this clonotype: This may arise from a read error, as a much more abundant clone is one base away. This chain links TRBV28 with TRBJ1-6; D might be TRBD1 (5 bases). V shed 7 bases and J shed 0 bases, with 22 bases lying between them. The CDR3 loop spans 19 amino acids. In germline, CDR1 is MDHEN, CDR2 SYDVKM. For the CDR3, the DNA is TGTGCCAGCACCTCCCTCAGGGACTTCCTGAGCTCCTATAATTCACCCCTCCACTTT. This encodes CASTSLRDFLSSYNSPLHF.

Notes on this clonotype: This may come from a read error, since a much larger clone is one base off. The chain employs TRBV12-3 or TRBV12-4 and TRBJ2-7; maybe TRBD2 (6 bases). The CDR3 totals 14 residues. CDR3 coding DNA: TGTGCCAGCAGTTTCGGAGGGCAATCCTACGGGCAGTACTTC. Its translation: CASSFGGQSYGQYF.

This clonotype was counted at least ten times. The chain employs TRBV28 and TRBJ1-5; tentative D call: TRBD1 (6 bases). This CDR3 spans 15 amino acids. With 5 bases removed from V and 2 bases from J, the gap between germline ends came to 13 bases. The germline V gene has CDR1 MDHEN and CDR2 SYDVKM. The CDR3, as DNA: TGTGCCAGCAGTATACAGGGAGCCGGCAATCAGCCCCAGCATTTT. Translated: CASSIQGAGNQPQHF.

This clonotype has ten or more counts. This chain joins TRBV29-1 and TRBJ2-3; TRBD2 matches at 7 bases. The V segment lost 4 bases and the J segment 5 bases; nucleotides outside the gene matches: 6. Germline CDR1 reads SQVTM; CDR2 reads ANQGSEA. The CDR3 sequence is 13 residues long. CDR3: CSVADGRLDTQYF. The CDR3 nucleotides read TGCAGCGTTGCCGACGGGAGGTTAGATACGCAGTATTTT.

This clonotype was observed a single time. The J gene is TRBJ2-1, the V gene TRBV19, with TRBD2 identical over 14 bases. V trimming: 6 bases; J trimming: 7 bases; junction bases outside the gene matches: 5. Per the germline V gene, CDR1 is LNHDA and CDR2 is SQIVND (reference sequence). This CDR3 has 15 amino acids. The CDR3 bases are TGTGCCAGTAGCTTCGGGACTAGCGGGAGAAATGAGCAGTTCTTC. It codes for CASSFGTSGRNEQFF.

This clonotype was recorded many times. Here the CDR3 DNA reads TGTGCCAGCAGCCTCTCGGGTGGAAACACCATATATTTT. Its protein is CASSLSGGNTIYF. The genes are TRBV3-1 and TRBJ1-3; unclear D gene. The CDR3 spans 13 residues. The V end was cut by 4 bases, the J end by 3 bases, with 7 bases between. Germline V gives CDR1 LGHDT, CDR2 YNNKEL (reference sequence).

This clonotype was counted ten times or more. The chain couples TRBV27 to TRBJ2-3; no clear D gene. V lost 5 bases and J lost 9, with 15 bases in between. Germline CDR1 reads MNHEY; CDR2 reads SMNVEV (reference sequence). This CDR3 is built from 13 residues. The CDR3 DNA is TGTGCCAGCAGTCCGCAGACCGCCCCGACGCAGTATTTT. Translated, it gives CASSPQTAPTQYF.

This clonotype was picked up many times. V usage is TRBV7-9 and J usage is TRBJ2-7; no firm D call. V lost 5 bases, J lost 6 bases, and 14 bases lay in between. The length of the CDR3 is 13 residues. Germline CDR1 and CDR2: SEHNR and FQNEAQ (reference sequence). The CDR3 DNA sequence: TGTGCCAGCAGCAGCCCGGAGTTTGTCGAGCAGTACTTC. This sequence encodes CASSSPEFVEQYF.

This clonotype was counted a few times. The chain employs TRBV5-6 and TRBJ2-1; a possible D gene is TRBD2 (6 bases). The CDR3 sequence is 16 residues long. Germline V gene lookup returns CDR1 SGHDT and CDR2 YYEEEE. V lost 0 bases and J 0 bases, leaving 10 bases between the germline ends. The CDR3 loop reads CASSLGGGASYNEQFF. The CDR3 DNA reads as TGTGCCAGCAGCTTGGGTGGCGGGGCCTCCTACAATGAGCAGTTCTTC.

This clonotype has at least ten counts. This rearrangement joins TRBV29-1 to TRBJ1-5, with a weak D call TRBD1 (6 bases). V was cut by 4 bases and J by 4 bases, with 17 bases left in between. The CDR3 spans 15 residues. Germline values: CDR1 SQVTM, CDR2 ANQGSEA. The CDR3: CSVVIGGGGNQPQHF. The CDR3 DNA is TGCAGCGTTGTCATAGGAGGGGGAGGGAATCAGCCCCAGCATTTT.

The table lists this clonotype with many counts. At one boundary the junction diverges from the germline segment, which might be a read error. This CDR3 reads CAGSVLAGDNEQFF. The CDR3, as DNA: TGTGCCGGCAGCGTCCTAGCGGGTGATAATGAGCAGTTCTTC. The V and J genes are TRBV7-9 and TRBJ2-1, with 8 bases fitting TRBD2. Germline V gene lookup returns CDR1 SEHNR and CDR2 FQNEAQ (reference sequence). The CDR3 spans 14 residues. Variable domain in full (rest from reference TRBV7-9 and TRBJ2-1): DTGVSQNPRHKITKRGQNVTFRCDPISEHNRLYWYRQTLGQGPEFLTYFQNEAQLEKSRLLSDRFSAERPKGSFSTLEIQRTEQGDSAMYLCAGSVLAGDNEQFFGPGTRLTVL.

This chain joins TRBV19 and TRBJ2-1, with TRBD2 matching over 10 bases. Trimming at V came to 2 bases and at J to 5 bases, leaving 6 bases not matched to a gene. The CDR3 is 16 amino acids. Germline V gene sequence: CDR1 LNHDA, CDR2 SQIVND (reference sequence). The CDR3 region has the DNA TGTGCCAGTAGTATAAATGAGCGGGAGGGCCACAATGAGCAGTTCTTC. Amino acid sequence: CASSINEREGHNEQFF.

There are many counts of this clonotype. V and J are TRBV12-3 or TRBV12-4 and TRBJ1-4; a weak D match, TRBD1 (6 bases). The V and J ends lost 3 bases and 5 bases respectively, with 10 bases between them. The CDR3 sequence is 14 residues long. CDR3 region: CASSFIQGNEKLFF. CDR3 in DNA: TGTGCCAGCAGTTTCATCCAGGGGAATGAAAAACTGTTTTTT.

This clonotype was found many times. The chain employs TRBV12-3 or TRBV12-4 and TRBJ1-1, with D uncertain. CDR3 size: 13 residues. The V gene lost 3 bases and the J gene lost 5 bases, with 10 bases spanning the gap. CDR3 in amino acids: CASSFATGTEAFF. The CDR3, as DNA: TGTGCCAGCAGTTTCGCGACGGGGACTGAAGCTTTCTTT.